The T cell receptor (beta chain) described here comes from a study of T-cell reconstitution after alpha-beta-depleted transplantation in children. TCRbeta library preparation incorporated unique molecular identifiers. TCRdb re-derived calls from the PCR reads in MiXCR, one entry per CDR3 protein. In the table there are about 580,000 distinct CDR3 sequences, about a quarter of which are singletons. General study findings and limits: The main origin of T-cell counts and diversity one year after transplant was newly produced T cells. Surviving recipient T cells and thymic progenitors underlay high day-60 TCRbeta diversity in some patients.

The CDR3 runs 14 residues. The V gene's germline CDR1 is LNHNV and CDR2 YYDKDF (reference sequence). The germline V and J ends were trimmed by 5 bases and 3 bases, with 14 bases remaining between them. Regarding this clonotype: Its antigen is not identified.

J is TRBJ2-7 and V is TRBV15; D uncertain. Sequenced here: PBMCs, sampled before TCRalphabeta/CD19-depleted stem cell transplant. The clonotype was recovered from a boy less than two years old with Wiskott-Aldrich syndrome, due to receive a stem cell transplant. CDR3 in DNA: TGTGCCACCAGCGGCGTAGACCCAATCTACGAGCAGTACTTC. It translates to CATSGVDPIYEQYF.